The T cell receptor beta chain described here comes from a study of T cell responses to AZD1222 COVID-19 vaccine. As regards this clone: Its antigen remains unidentified.

Generated by immunoSEQ multiplex PCR, the TCRdb table keeps only in-frame clones and is missing some. The sample consists of roughly 100,000 clones, approximately 86% of them appearing once. Whole-study findings and limits: Per reports, nearly half of all spike-specific TCRs target regions that are unmutated in variants. Compared with day 0, the breadth and depth of the Spike-specific TCR repertoire rose significantly after two doses of AZD1222. CD4 TCRs linked to vaccination spanned spike, dominating at 160-218 and 743-854. Clonal diversity was possibly underestimated, and white British individuals and females predominated among donors.

This receptor was obtained from an adult who received the MenACWY meningococcal vaccine as a control. The sequencing used peripheral blood, collected 28 days after the second dose of the MenACWY control vaccine.

The CDR3 region has the DNA TGTGCCACCAGTGATGCCCAGCGGGGGTCCTACGAGCAGTACTTC. Translation gives CATSDAQRGSYEQYF. V usage is TRBV24-1 and J usage is TRBJ2-7, with TRBD2 matching 8 bases. The germline gives CDR1 KGHDR, CDR2 SFDVKD. V dropped 3 bases and J dropped 1; count of bases not matched to a gene: 4. CDR3 length: 15 residues.